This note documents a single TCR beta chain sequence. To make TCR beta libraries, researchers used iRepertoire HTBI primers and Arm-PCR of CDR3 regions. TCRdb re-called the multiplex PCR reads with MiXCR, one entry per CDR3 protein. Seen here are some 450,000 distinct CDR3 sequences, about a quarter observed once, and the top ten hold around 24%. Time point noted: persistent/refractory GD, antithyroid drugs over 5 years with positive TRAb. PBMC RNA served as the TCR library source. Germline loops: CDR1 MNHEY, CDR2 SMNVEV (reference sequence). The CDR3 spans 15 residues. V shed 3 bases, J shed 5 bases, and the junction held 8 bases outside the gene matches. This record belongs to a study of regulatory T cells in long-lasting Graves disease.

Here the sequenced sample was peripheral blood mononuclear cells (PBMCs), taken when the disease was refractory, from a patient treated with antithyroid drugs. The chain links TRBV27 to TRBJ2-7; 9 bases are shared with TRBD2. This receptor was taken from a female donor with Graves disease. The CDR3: CASSLLAGGIHEQYF. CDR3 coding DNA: TGTGCCAGCAGTTTGCTCGCGGGAGGGATCCACGAGCAGTACTTC.